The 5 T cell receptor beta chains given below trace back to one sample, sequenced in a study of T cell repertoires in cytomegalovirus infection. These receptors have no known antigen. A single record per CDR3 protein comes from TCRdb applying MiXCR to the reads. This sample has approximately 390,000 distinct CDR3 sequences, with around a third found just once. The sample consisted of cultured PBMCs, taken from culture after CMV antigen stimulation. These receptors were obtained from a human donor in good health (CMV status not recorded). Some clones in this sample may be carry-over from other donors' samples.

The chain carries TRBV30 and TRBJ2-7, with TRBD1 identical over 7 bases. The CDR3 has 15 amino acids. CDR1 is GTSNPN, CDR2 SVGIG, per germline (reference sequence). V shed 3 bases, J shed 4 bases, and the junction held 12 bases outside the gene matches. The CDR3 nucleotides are TGTGCCTGGAGCCGACCCGACAGGGCTTGGTACGAGCAGTACGTC. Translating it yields CAWSRPDRAWYEQYV.

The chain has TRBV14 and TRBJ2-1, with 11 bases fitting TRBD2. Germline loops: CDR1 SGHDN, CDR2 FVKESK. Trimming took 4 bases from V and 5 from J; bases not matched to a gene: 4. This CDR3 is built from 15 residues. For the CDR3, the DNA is TGTGCCAGCAGCCCGGGACTAGCGGCAAACAATGAGCAGTTCTTC. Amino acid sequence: CASSPGLAANNEQFF. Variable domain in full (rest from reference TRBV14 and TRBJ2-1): EAGVTQFPSHSVIEKGQTVTLRCDPISGHDNLYWYRRVMGKEIKFLLHFVKESKQDESGMPNNRFLAERTGGTYSTLKVQPAELEDSGVYFCASSPGLAANNEQFFGPGTRLTVL.

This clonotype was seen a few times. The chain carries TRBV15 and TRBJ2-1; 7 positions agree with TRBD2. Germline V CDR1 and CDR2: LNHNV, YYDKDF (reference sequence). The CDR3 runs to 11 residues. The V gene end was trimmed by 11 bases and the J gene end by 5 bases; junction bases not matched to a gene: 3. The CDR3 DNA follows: TGTGCCGCGGGGGATAACAATGAGCAGTTCTTC. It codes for CAAGDNNEQFF.

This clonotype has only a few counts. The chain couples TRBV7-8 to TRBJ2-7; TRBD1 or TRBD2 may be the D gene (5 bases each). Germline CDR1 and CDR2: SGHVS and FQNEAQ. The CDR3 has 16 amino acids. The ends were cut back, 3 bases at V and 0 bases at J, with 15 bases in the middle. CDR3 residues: CASSLTGTFSSYEQYF. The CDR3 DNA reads TGTGCCAGCAGCTTGACCGGGACGTTCAGCTCCTACGAGCAGTACTTC.

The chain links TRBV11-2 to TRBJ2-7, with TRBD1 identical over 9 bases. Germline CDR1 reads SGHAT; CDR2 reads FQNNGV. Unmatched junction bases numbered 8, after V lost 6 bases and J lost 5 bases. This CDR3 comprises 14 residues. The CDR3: CASRRAQGANEQYF. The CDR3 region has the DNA TGTGCCAGCAGGCGGGCACAGGGGGCAAACGAGCAGTACTTC.